Presented here are 5 T cell receptor beta chains from one specimen sequenced in a study of T-cell memory formation after mild COVID-19. MiXCR, run by TCRdb on the 5' RACE reads, gives a single entry per CDR3 protein. The sample holds approximately 210,000 distinct CDR3 sequences; 10% to 13% are singletons and the top ten take approximately 2.8%. The sequencing sample was made of PBMCs or a T cell subset sorted from them (not recorded which). The receptor set was obtained from a man younger than 35 who had mild COVID-19 (a few samples of this study predate the infection). Cell type and time point are not known.

V gene TRBV7-2 combines with J gene TRBJ1-2; TRBD1 agrees at 9 bases. The junction had 11 bases not matched to a gene; V was cut back by 5 bases and J by 4 bases. Per the germline V gene, CDR1 is SGHTA and CDR2 is FQGNSA. The length of the CDR3 is 16 residues. The CDR3 protein is CASSTSGGTGPYGYTF. DNA for the CDR3: TGTGCCAGCAGCACGAGCGGCGGGACAGGGCCCTATGGCTACACCTTC.

This clonotype was picked up a small number of times. The chain joins TRBV6-5 to TRBJ1-1, with a possible D match to TRBD1 (6 bases). The CDR3 totals 13 residues. With 3 bases removed from V and 5 bases from J, the gap between germline ends came to 10 bases. Germline CDR1 and CDR2: MNHEY and SVGAGI. The CDR3 here is CASSYLGGTEAFF. CDR3 sequence (DNA): TGTGCCAGCAGTTATCTAGGGGGGACTGAAGCTTTCTTT.

In its sample, this clonotype was seen a few times. The V gene is TRBV2, the J gene TRBJ2-2, with no clear D. Germline assignment: CDR1 SNHLY and CDR2 FYNNEI. V lost 0 bases and J 3 bases, leaving 8 bases between the germline ends. The CDR3 length is 15 residues. The CDR3 is CASSEARQHTGELFF. CDR3 coding DNA: TGTGCCAGCAGTGAAGCGCGACAACACACCGGGGAGCTGTTTTTT. Filled out from reference TRBV2 and TRBJ2-2, the complete variable domain reads EPEVTQTPSHQVTQMGQEVILRCVPISNHLYFYWYRQILGQKVEFLVSFYNNEISEKSEIFDDQFSVERPDGSNFTLKIRSTKLEDSAMYFCASSEARQHTGELFFGEGSRLTVL.

The chain couples TRBV7-6 to TRBJ2-7; TRBD2 is a possible D gene (6 bases). Trimming took 5 bases from V and 3 from J, leaving 20 bases between them. The CDR3 sequence is 16 residues long. Germline loops: CDR1 SGHVS, CDR2 FNYEAQ. The CDR3 region is CASSRCNGGGNYEQYV. In nucleotides, the CDR3 is TGTGCCAGCAGCCGCTGTAATGGGGGAGGCAACTACGAGCAGTACGTC.

This clonotype was found a few times. The chain joins TRBV6-2 or TRBV6-3 to TRBJ2-7; TRBD1 matches 7 bases. V dropped 6 bases and J dropped 3; count of bases not matched to a gene: 8. The CDR3 is 14 residues long. Germline CDR1 reads MNHEY; CDR2 reads SVGEGT. The CDR3 bases are TGTGCCAGCAGCTATCACAGGGGTGGCTACGAGCAGTACGTC. It specifies CASSYHRGGYEQYV.